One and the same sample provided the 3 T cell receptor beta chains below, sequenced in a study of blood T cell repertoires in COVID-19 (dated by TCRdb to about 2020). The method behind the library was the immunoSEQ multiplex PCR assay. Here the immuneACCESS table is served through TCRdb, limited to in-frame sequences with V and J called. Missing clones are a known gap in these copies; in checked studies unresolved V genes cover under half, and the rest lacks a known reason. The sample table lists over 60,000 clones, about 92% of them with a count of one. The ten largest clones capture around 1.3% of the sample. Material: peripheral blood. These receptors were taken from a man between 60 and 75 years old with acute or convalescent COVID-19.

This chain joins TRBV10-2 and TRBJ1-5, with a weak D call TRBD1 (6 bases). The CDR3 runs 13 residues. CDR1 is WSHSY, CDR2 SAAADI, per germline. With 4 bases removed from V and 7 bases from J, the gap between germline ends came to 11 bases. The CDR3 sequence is CASSAGGWQPQHF. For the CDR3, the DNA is TGCGCCAGCAGTGCGGGGGGCTGGCAGCCCCAGCATTTT.

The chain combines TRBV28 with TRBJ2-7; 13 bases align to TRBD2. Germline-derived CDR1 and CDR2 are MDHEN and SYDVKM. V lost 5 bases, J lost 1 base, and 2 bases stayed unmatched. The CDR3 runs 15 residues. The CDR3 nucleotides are TGTGCCAGCAGTCGGACTAGCGGGGGATCCTACGAGCAGTACTTC. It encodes CASSRTSGGSYEQYF.

This CDR3 reads CASRENFNQPQHF. The CDR3 DNA sequence: TGTGCCAGCCGGGAAAATTTTAATCAGCCCCAGCATTTT. The rearrangement joins TRBV19 to TRBJ1-5; D gene ambiguous. The V gene's germline CDR1 is LNHDA and CDR2 SQIVND (reference sequence). V gave up 9 bases and J gave up 4 bases, with 13 bases separating them. The CDR3 extends over 13 amino acids.